Following are 19 T cell receptor beta chains from one sample sequenced in a study of shared clonotypes between healthy human individuals. This table comes from immunoSEQ multiplex PCR, and its TCRdb copy is limited to in-frame clones, with some not included. This sample has 2 million to 2.5 million clones, with approximately 94% found just once. Material: naive CD4+ T cells sorted from blood. Subset denoted: CD45RA+ positively selected. All receptors derive from a man younger than 35 in good health.

The chain employs TRBV7-9 and TRBJ2-3; D may correspond to TRBD1 or TRBD2 (5 bases each). Germline V gene lookup returns CDR1 SEHNR and CDR2 FQNEAQ (reference sequence). This CDR3 is built from 16 residues. The V end was cut by 5 bases, the J end by 2 bases, with 17 bases between. The chain's CDR3 is CASSHKGIGTTDTQYF. The CDR3 DNA reads TGTGCCAGCAGCCATAAGGGGATTGGGACCACAGATACGCAGTATTTT.

This clone was counted a single time. Additional DNA sequences in this sample encode the identical CDR3. This chain joins TRBV20-1 and TRBJ1-1; D uncertain. The CDR3 runs to 10 residues. The V gene's germline CDR1 is DFQATT and CDR2 SNEGSKA (reference sequence). Between the trimmed V and J ends, which lost 5 bases and 5 bases, there was a span of 6 bases. The DNA of the CDR3 is TGCAGTGCTGGGAGGACTGAAGCTTTCTTT. The encoded protein is CSAGRTEAFF.

In this sample, this clone turned up a few times. The V gene is TRBV10-3, the J gene TRBJ1-5; 9 bases align to TRBD1. The CDR3 is 14 residues long. V dropped 6 bases and J dropped 5; count of bases not matched to a gene: 5. Per the germline V gene, CDR1 is ENHRY and CDR2 is SYGVKD. The CDR3 DNA follows: TGTGCCATCAGCGACAGGGGGTCTGATCAGCCCCAGCATTTT. This gives the protein CAISDRGSDQPQHF.

The V and J genes are TRBV6-5 and TRBJ1-1, with D perhaps TRBD1 (5 bases). Germline V CDR1 and CDR2: MNHEY, SVGAGI. V was pared by 0 bases and J by 5 bases, with 13 bases between. This CDR3 contains 15 residues. CDR3 loop: CASSYSQGSVTEAFF. CDR3 bases: TGTGCCAGCAGTTACTCCCAGGGTTCGGTAACTGAAGCTTTCTTT.

The CDR3 loop reads CASSSQGANEKLFF. The CDR3 DNA follows: TGTGCCAGCAGCTCCCAGGGGGCTAATGAAAAACTGTTTTTT. The rearrangement joins TRBV7-2 to TRBJ1-4, with TRBD1 matching over 7 bases. The CDR3 is 14 amino acids. V lost 4 bases, J lost 3 bases, and 2 bases stayed unmatched. Looked up from germline, CDR1 is SGHTA and CDR2 is FQGNSA.

This chain joins TRBV27 and TRBJ1-2; D might be TRBD1 (5 bases). Trimming shortened V by 5 bases and J by 6 bases, and 16 bases separated the two germline ends. The CDR3 contains 14 residues. The germline V gene encodes CDR1 MNHEY and CDR2 SMNVEV (reference sequence). The DNA of the CDR3 is TGTGCCAGCAGTGTTCGGGACGGGACCAATGGCTACACCTTC. Its translation: CASSVRDGTNGYTF.

V gene TRBV19 combines with J gene TRBJ1-6; D is possibly TRBD1 (6 bases). The CDR3 runs to 15 residues. V was cut by 10 bases and J by 9 bases, with 22 bases left in between. Germline V gene data show CDR1 as LNHDA and CDR2 as SQIVND (reference sequence). In nucleotides, the CDR3 is TGTGCCACCTCCCGGACAGATCCAATCCGTTCACCCCTCCACTTT. This encodes CATSRTDPIRSPLHF.

The chain couples TRBV7-2 to TRBJ2-2, with 9 bases aligning to TRBD1. Germline V lookup: CDR1 SGHTA, CDR2 FQGNSA. The CDR3 has 15 residues. V shed 5 bases and J 4 bases; nucleotides not matched to a gene: 5. For the CDR3, the DNA is TGTGCCAGCAGCACACAGGGGGCGGCCACCGGGGAGCTGTTTTTT. This translates into CASSTQGAATGELFF.

The chain employs TRBV29-1 and TRBJ2-7, with TRBD1 matching 9 bases. The CDR3 has 13 amino acids. The germline gives CDR1 SQVTM, CDR2 ANQGSEA. The J segment lost 7 bases and the V segment lost 2 bases, leaving 6 bases of the junction unmatched. This CDR3 reads CSVEKDRGKEQYF. Written as DNA, the CDR3 is TGCAGCGTTGAAAAGGACAGGGGTAAGGAGCAGTACTTC.

This chain links TRBV6-5 with TRBJ2-7, with D perhaps TRBD1 (5 bases). The germline V gene encodes CDR1 MNHEY and CDR2 SVGAGI. The V end lost 7 bases, the J end lost 0 bases, and 13 bases lay between the germline ends. The CDR3 is 14 residues long. The CDR3 DNA reads TGTGCCAGCACCCGCGACAGAACCTCCTACGAGCAGTACTTC. Its translation: CASTRDRTSYEQYF.

J is TRBJ1-5 and V is TRBV16; 10 nucleotides align to TRBD1. The V gene end was trimmed by 6 bases and the J gene end by 2 bases; junction bases not matched to a gene: 1. CDR3 length equals 14 residues. The germline V gene has CDR1 KGHSY and CDR2 FQNENV. DNA of the CDR3: TGTGCCAGCAGTGGGACAGGGGGCAATCAGCCCCAGCATTTT. Its translation: CASSGTGGNQPQHF.

The chain links TRBV4-1 to TRBJ2-7, with D unclear. The V end lost 0 bases, the J end lost 7 bases, and 19 bases lay between the germline ends. The CDR3 loop spans 16 amino acids. Germline CDR1 reads MGHRA; CDR2 reads YSYEKL. DNA of the CDR3: TGCGCCAGCAGCCAAGACCATCGGTCGGTCCTACGGGAGCAGTACTTC. As protein: CASSQDHRSVLREQYF.

This clone was seen a single time. The rearrangement uses TRBV7-3 and TRBJ1-6; D unclear. V lost 3 bases and J lost 7, with 13 bases in between. This CDR3 spans 15 amino acids. Germline V CDR1 and CDR2: SGHTA, FQGTGA. CDR3 sequence: CASSLLGRGNSPLHF. Written as DNA, the CDR3 is TGTGCCAGCAGCTTGTTAGGACGAGGGAATTCACCCCTCCACTTT.

This clone appeared a single time. The chain uses TRBV27 and TRBJ2-7, with unresolved D. The CDR3 sequence is 13 residues long. Germline loops: CDR1 MNHEY, CDR2 SMNVEV (reference sequence). Between the trimmed V and J ends, which lost 5 bases and 6 bases, there was a span of 14 bases. The CDR3 nucleotides are TGTGCCAGCAGTCCCGAGCTCGTCCGCGAGCAGTACTTC. This codes for CASSPELVREQYF.

The chain recombines TRBV25-1 with TRBJ2-5; possibly TRBD2 for D (5 bases). The V gene lost 2 bases and the J gene lost 10 bases, with 11 bases spanning the gap. Looked up from germline, CDR1 is MGHDK and CDR2 is SYGVNS. The CDR3 is 12 amino acids. CDR3 amino acids: CASSEVGSLQYF. The CDR3 DNA reads as TGTGCCAGCAGTGAAGTAGGGAGCCTCCAGTACTTC.

The chain recombines TRBV5-6 with TRBJ1-6; D is unresolved. The V and J ends lost 1 base and 6 bases respectively, with 14 bases between them. This CDR3 has 16 amino acids. CDR1 and CDR2 from the germline V gene are SGHDT and YYEEEE. CDR3 DNA: TGTGCCAGCAGCTTGCGACTGTCCCAGGCTAATTCACCCCTCCACTTT. Translated: CASSLRLSQANSPLHF.

This chain links TRBV10-3 with TRBJ1-2; TRBD1 aligns across 8 bases. The CDR3 length is 15 residues. V lost 3 bases to trimming and J lost 5 bases; unmatched junction nucleotides: 8. CDR1 and CDR2 from the germline V gene are ENHRY and SYGVKD. CDR3 in amino acids: CAISEPGQGRYGYTF. CDR3 nucleotides: TGTGCCATCAGTGAACCCGGACAGGGTCGGTATGGCTACACCTTC.

With respect to this clone: Distinct nucleotide sequences in the sample also encode this CDR3. This chain joins TRBV4-3 and TRBJ2-1, with D maybe TRBD2 (5 bases). The CDR3 consists of 14 residues. The V gene's germline CDR1 is LGHNA and CDR2 YSLEER. The V and J ends lost 0 bases and 3 bases respectively, with 6 bases between them. CDR3 sequence (DNA): TGCGCCAGCAGCCAAGAGGGGAGCTACAATGAGCAGTTCTTC. It yields the protein CASSQEGSYNEQFF.

V gene TRBV30 combines with J gene TRBJ2-7; possible D gene TRBD1, 6 bases. V shed 0 bases and J shed 7 bases, with 16 bases lying between them. Germline V CDR1 and CDR2: GTSNPN, SVGIG (reference sequence). CDR3 size: 14 residues. The DNA of the CDR3 is TGTGCCTGGAGTGTACTGGGAACTAGGGGGGAGCAGTACTTC. Translating gives CAWSVLGTRGEQYF.